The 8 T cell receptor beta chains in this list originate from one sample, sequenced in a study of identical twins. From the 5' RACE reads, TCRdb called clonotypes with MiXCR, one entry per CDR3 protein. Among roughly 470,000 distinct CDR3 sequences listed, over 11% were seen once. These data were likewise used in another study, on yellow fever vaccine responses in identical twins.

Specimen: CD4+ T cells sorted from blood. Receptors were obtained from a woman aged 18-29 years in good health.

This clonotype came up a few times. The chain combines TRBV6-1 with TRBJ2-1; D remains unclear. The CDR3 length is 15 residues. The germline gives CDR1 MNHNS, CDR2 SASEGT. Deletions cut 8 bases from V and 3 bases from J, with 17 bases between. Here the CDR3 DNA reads TGTGCCAGCTGTAGTGATTGGACGGTCTACAATGAGCAGTTCTTC. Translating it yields CASCSDWTVYNEQFF.

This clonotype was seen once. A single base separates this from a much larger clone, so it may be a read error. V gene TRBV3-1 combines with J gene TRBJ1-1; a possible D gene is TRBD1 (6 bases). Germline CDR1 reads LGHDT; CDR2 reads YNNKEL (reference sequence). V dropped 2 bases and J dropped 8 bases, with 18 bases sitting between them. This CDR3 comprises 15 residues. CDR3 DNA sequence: TGTGCCAGCAGCCAAAATGGAGATTGGGGGCAAGAAGCTTTCTTT. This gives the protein CASSQNGDWGQEAFF.

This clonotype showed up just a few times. The CDR3 nucleotides are TGTGCCAGCAGCTTGAGCGAAAGAAGCACAGATACGCAGTATTTT. Translating it yields CASSLSERSTDTQYF. The chain is built from TRBV11-3 and TRBJ2-3; D gene unclear. V was cut by 3 bases and J by 0 bases, with 10 bases left in between. This CDR3 comprises 15 residues. CDR1 SGHNT and CDR2 YENEEA come from the germline V gene.

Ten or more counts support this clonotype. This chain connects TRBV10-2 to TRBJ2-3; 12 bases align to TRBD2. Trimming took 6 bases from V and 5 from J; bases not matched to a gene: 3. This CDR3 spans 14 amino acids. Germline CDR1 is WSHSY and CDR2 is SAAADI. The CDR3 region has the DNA TGCGCCAGCAGACCGGGACTAGCGGGAGATACGCAGTATTTT. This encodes CASRPGLAGDTQYF.

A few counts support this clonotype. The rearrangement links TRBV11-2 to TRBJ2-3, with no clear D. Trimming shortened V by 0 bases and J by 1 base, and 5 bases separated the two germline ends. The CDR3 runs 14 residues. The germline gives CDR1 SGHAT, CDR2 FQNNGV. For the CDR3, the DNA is TGTGCCAGCAGCTTAGACGCCCGCACAGATACGCAGTATTTT. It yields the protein CASSLDARTDTQYF.

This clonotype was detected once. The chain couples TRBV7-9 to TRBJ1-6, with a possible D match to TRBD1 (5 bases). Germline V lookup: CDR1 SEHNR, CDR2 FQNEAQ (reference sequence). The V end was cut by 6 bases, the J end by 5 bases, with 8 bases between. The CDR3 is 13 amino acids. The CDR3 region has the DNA TGTGCCAGCAGGCGAGGGGATAATTCACCCCTCCACTTT. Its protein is CASRRGDNSPLHF.

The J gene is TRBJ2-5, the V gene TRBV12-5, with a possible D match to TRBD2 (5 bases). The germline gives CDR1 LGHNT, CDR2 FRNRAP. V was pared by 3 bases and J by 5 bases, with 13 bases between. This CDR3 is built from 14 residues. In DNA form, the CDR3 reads TGTGCTAGTGGTTTAGGGCTAGCTGGCGAGACCCAGTACTTC. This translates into CASGLGLAGETQYF.

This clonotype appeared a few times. The CDR3 DNA reads TGTGCCAGCAGCTTAGCGCCCGGGGAGATCTACGAGCAGTACTTC. This codes for CASSLAPGEIYEQYF. The chain has TRBV7-2 and TRBJ2-7, with a tentative D call TRBD2 (5 bases). The CDR3 runs to 15 residues. The ends were cut back, 0 bases at V and 3 bases at J, with 12 bases in the middle. Germline values: CDR1 SGHTA, CDR2 FQGNSA. The full variable domain, rest sourced from reference TRBV7-2 and TRBJ2-7, is GAGVSQSPSNKVTEKGKDVELRCDPISGHTALYWYRQSLGQGLEFLIYFQGNSAPDKSGLPSDRFSAERTGGSVSTLTIQRTQQEDSAVYLCASSLAPGEIYEQYFGPGTRLTVT.